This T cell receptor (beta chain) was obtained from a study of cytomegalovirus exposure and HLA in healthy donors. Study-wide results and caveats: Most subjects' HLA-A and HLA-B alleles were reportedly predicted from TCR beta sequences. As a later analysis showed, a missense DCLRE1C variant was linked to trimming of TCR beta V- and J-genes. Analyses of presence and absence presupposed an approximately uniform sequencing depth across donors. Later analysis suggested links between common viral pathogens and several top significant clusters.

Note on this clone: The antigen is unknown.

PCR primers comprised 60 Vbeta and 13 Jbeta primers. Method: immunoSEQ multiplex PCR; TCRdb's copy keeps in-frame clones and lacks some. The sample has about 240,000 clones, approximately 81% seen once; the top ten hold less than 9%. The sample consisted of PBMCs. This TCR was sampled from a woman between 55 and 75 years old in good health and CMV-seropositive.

In DNA, the CDR3 is TGTGCCAGCAGCTTGCTCTCAGGGGATCAGAACACTGAAGCTTTCTTT. This gives the protein CASSLLSGDQNTEAFF. The V gene is TRBV5-6, the J gene TRBJ1-1, with D possibly being TRBD1 (6 bases). Germline V gene sequence: CDR1 SGHDT, CDR2 YYEEEE. The V gene lost 1 base and the J gene lost 1 base, with 14 bases spanning the gap. This CDR3 has 16 residues.